These 16 T cell receptor beta chains share one sample of origin, sequenced in a study of molecular identifiers for immune sequencing clone quantification. Via MiXCR, TCRdb re-called the PCR reads, giving one row per CDR3 protein. The sample consists of about 640,000 distinct CDR3 sequences, 15% to 20% of them appearing once. The sample taken for sequencing was naive CD8+ T cells from blood, with Jurkat cell RNA spiked in. Subset meaning: FACS-sorted CD8+CD4-CCR7+CD45RA+ naive T cells. The receptors were gathered from a human donor in good health. Some libraries in this study had Jurkat cell RNA spiked in.

This clonotype was observed a handful of times. The J gene is TRBJ2-3, the V gene TRBV9; TRBD1 agrees at 7 bases. The CDR3 length is 15 residues. CDR1 is SGDLS, CDR2 YYNGEE, per germline. The ends lost 4 bases at V and 0 bases at J; junction bases unmatched: 5. The DNA for the CDR3 is TGTGCCAGCAGCACGGACAGGATTAGCACAGATACGCAGTATTTT. This encodes CASSTDRISTDTQYF.

This clonotype was detected ten times or more. J is TRBJ2-7 and V is TRBV30; 10 bases map to TRBD2. The V segment lost 2 bases and the J segment 5 bases; nucleotides outside the gene matches: 6. CDR3 size: 14 residues. Germline CDR1 is GTSNPN and CDR2 is SVGIG (reference sequence). The CDR3 DNA reads TGTGCCTGGAGTTTAGCGGGGGGTCCCCACGAGCAGTACTTC. This codes for CAWSLAGGPHEQYF.

At least ten counts were recorded for this clonotype. The rearrangement joins TRBV2 to TRBJ2-5; tentatively, D is TRBD2 (7 bases). Trimming took 3 bases from V and 3 from J, leaving 14 bases between them. Germline values: CDR1 SNHLY, CDR2 FYNNEI. The CDR3 is 15 amino acids. The CDR3 nucleotides read TGTGCCAGCAGTGATGTTTCGGGGGGCGAAGAGACCCAGTACTTC. This encodes CASSDVSGGEETQYF.

This clonotype was observed a few times. The chain joins TRBV4-3 to TRBJ2-1, with D hard to call. Germline V lookup: CDR1 LGHNA, CDR2 YSLEER. V was trimmed by 0 bases and J by 0 bases, leaving 12 bases between them. The CDR3 spans 17 residues. Here the CDR3 DNA reads TGCGCCAGCAGCCAAGACGTCGGCGGAAACTCCTACAATGAGCAGTTCTTC. Amino acids: CASSQDVGGNSYNEQFF.

Worth noting for this clonotype: A read error may explain this, as a much larger clone is one base away. V usage is TRBV29-1 and J usage is TRBJ2-1, with D tentatively TRBD1 or TRBD2 (7 bases each). The germline CDR1 and CDR2 sequences are SQVTM and ANQGSEA. This CDR3 is 16 amino acids long. V was shortened by 5 bases and J by 2 bases, with 19 bases between the two germline ends. CDR3 in amino acids: CSVQGGVALPYNEQFF. CDR3 DNA sequence: TGCAGCGTTCAGGGGGGGGTAGCCCTCCCCTACAATGAGCAGTTCTTC.

This clonotype was observed many times. V usage is TRBV29-1 and J usage is TRBJ2-3; D not resolved. This CDR3 region has 15 residues. With 3 bases removed from V and 2 bases from J, the gap between germline ends came to 15 bases. CDR1 SQVTM and CDR2 ANQGSEA come from the germline V gene. DNA of the CDR3: TGCAGCGTTGAGCGTCAGGAACCTTTCACAGATACGCAGTATTTT. Amino acids: CSVERQEPFTDTQYF.

This clonotype was observed many times. The V call is TRBV28, the J call TRBJ1-1, with TRBD1 matching 7 bases. The ends lost 5 bases at V and 0 bases at J; junction bases unmatched: 9. The CDR3 is made up of 16 amino acids. Germline V gene data show CDR1 as MDHEN and CDR2 as SYDVKM. DNA of the CDR3: TGTGCCAGCAGTCTCACGACAGGGCGGATGAACACTGAAGCTTTCTTT. It encodes CASSLTTGRMNTEAFF.

This clonotype turned up a few times. This chain connects TRBV10-3 to TRBJ2-7; 7 bases fit TRBD1. V shed 8 bases, J shed 5 bases, and the junction held 12 bases outside the gene matches. CDR3 length: 14 amino acids. Per germline, CDR1 ENHRY and CDR2 SYGVKD. DNA for the CDR3: TGTGCCATCGGGTTAACAGGGGTTCTCCACGAGCAGTACTTC. Amino acids: CAIGLTGVLHEQYF.

This clonotype showed up many times. This chain connects TRBV4-1 to TRBJ2-7; 12 bases are shared with TRBD2. J was trimmed by 2 bases and V by 1 base; bases with no gene match: 3. The CDR3 extends over 16 amino acids. Looked up from germline, CDR1 is MGHRA and CDR2 is YSYEKL. CDR3: CASSQVLAGGPYEQYF. CDR3 in DNA: TGCGCCAGCAGCCAAGTCCTAGCGGGGGGGCCCTACGAGCAGTACTTC.

Points on this clonotype: A much larger clonotype is one base distant, so this may be a read error. In this CDR3 the conserved last residue, phenylalanine or tryptophan, is missing, so a read error is likely. The chain is built from TRBV7-9 and TRBJ1-1, with D perhaps TRBD1 (5 bases). The CDR3 has 14 amino acids. Germline V gene sequence: CDR1 SEHNR, CDR2 FQNEAQ (reference sequence). The V gene lost 4 bases and the J gene lost 4 bases, with 13 bases spanning the gap. In DNA form, the CDR3 reads TGTGCCAGCAGCTCCATCTTGGGGGGCACTGAAGCTTTCCTT. Encoded protein: CASSSILGGTEAFL.

This clonotype was detected many times. This sequence joins TRBV5-1 and TRBJ1-2; 8 nucleotides line up with TRBD1. V gave up 3 bases and J gave up 1 base; unmatched junction bases: 14. The germline V gene encodes CDR1 SGHRS and CDR2 YFSETQ. The length of the CDR3 is 18 residues. Here the CDR3 reads CASSSPKTGASGNYGYTF. CDR3 in DNA: TGCGCCAGCAGCTCACCTAAGACAGGGGCGAGCGGTAACTATGGCTACACCTTC. The complete variable domain, with remaining parts taken from reference TRBV5-1 and TRBJ1-2, reads KAGVTQTPRYLIKTRGQQVTLSCSPISGHRSVSWYQQTPGQGLQFLFEYFSETQRNKGNFPGRFSGRQFSNSRSEMNVSTLELGDSALYLCASSSPKTGASGNYGYTFGSGTRLTVV.

DNA of the CDR3: TGTGCTAGTGCCGACGGGGGGGTGGTCTACAATGAGCAGTTCTTC. Translating gives CASADGGVVYNEQFF. The chain couples TRBV12-5 to TRBJ2-1, with 8 bases identical to TRBD2. Trimming at V came to 7 bases and at J to 3 bases, leaving 8 bases not matched to a gene. The germline V gene encodes CDR1 LGHNT and CDR2 FRNRAP. The CDR3 consists of 15 residues.

This clonotype was counted at least ten times. The V gene is TRBV19, the J gene TRBJ1-6; 7 bases fit TRBD1. The ends lost 3 bases at V and 8 bases at J; junction bases unmatched: 10. The CDR3 runs to 16 residues. CDR1 and CDR2 from the germline V gene are LNHDA and SQIVND (reference sequence). The CDR3 DNA sequence: TGTGCCAGTAGTATGGGACAGCGATCCTGGGATTCACCCCTCCACTTT. This sequence encodes CASSMGQRSWDSPLHF.

In this sample, this clonotype turned up a few times. V usage is TRBV6-2 or TRBV6-3 and J usage is TRBJ2-1; D is undetermined. The CDR3 has 13 residues. Germline CDR1 is MNHEY and CDR2 is SVGEGT. The V gene lost 5 bases and the J gene lost 4 bases, with 9 bases spanning the gap. CDR3 nucleotides: TGTGCCAGCAGTGTCACTTTATACAATGAGCAGTTCTTC. As protein: CASSVTLYNEQFF.

CDR3 protein: CSARVVGGAYEQYF. The CDR3 DNA sequence: TGCAGTGCTAGAGTTGTCGGGGGGGCCTACGAGCAGTACTTC. The chain couples TRBV20-1 to TRBJ2-7; TRBD2 matches 8 bases. The germline CDR1 and CDR2 sequences are DFQATT and SNEGSKA (reference sequence). The CDR3 is 14 amino acids. V trimming: 1 base; J trimming: 2 bases; junction bases outside the gene matches: 4.

This clonotype was found many times. This chain joins TRBV7-9 and TRBJ2-5; D gene unclear. Germline assignment: CDR1 SEHNR and CDR2 FQNEAQ (reference sequence). The CDR3 runs to 15 residues. V was trimmed by 3 bases and J by 2 bases, leaving 13 bases between them. The CDR3 sequence: CASSFGVKGQETQYF. In DNA, the CDR3 is TGTGCCAGCAGCTTCGGCGTTAAGGGACAAGAGACCCAGTACTTC.